Reported below is one T cell receptor beta chain. The data stem from a study of T cell responses to AZD1222 COVID-19 vaccine. The repertoire was sequenced with immunoSEQ multiplex PCR; TCRdb's copy has only in-frame clones and lacks some. The profile shows around 97,000 clones, 88% of them singletons. The germline V gene encodes CDR1 SGDLS and CDR2 YYNGEE. V gave up 3 bases and J gave up 8 bases, with 17 bases separating them. The CDR3 contains 14 residues. The TCR sequence derives from an adult in good health. The chain joins TRBV9 to TRBJ1-2; D perhaps matches TRBD1 (5 bases). Sequenced material: peripheral blood, taken on day 0 of AZD1222 vaccination. The CDR3 spells CASSAEGSGGGYTF. In nucleotides, the CDR3 is TGTGCCAGCAGCGCCGAGGGGAGCGGGGGAGGCTACACCTTC. Full variable domain (rest looked up from reference TRBV9 and TRBJ1-2): DSGVTQTPKHLITATGQRVTLRCSPRSGDLSVYWYQQSLDQGLQFLIQYYNGEERAKGNILERFSAQQFPDLHSELNLSSLELGDSALYFCASSAEGSGGGYTFGSGTRLTVV.